This entry describes one TCR beta chain. Antigen specificity is unknown. PCR primers comprised 60 Vbeta and 13 Jbeta primers. The protocol was immunoSEQ multiplex PCR, while the TCRdb copy is restricted to in-frame clones and leaves out a portion. The table lists about 100,000 clones, about 75% of them singletons. Per the germline V gene, CDR1 is SEHNR and CDR2 is FQNEAQ (reference sequence). V dropped 5 bases and J dropped 10; count of bases not matched to a gene: 10. This CDR3 is 13 amino acids long. The data derive from a study of cytomegalovirus exposure and HLA in healthy donors. Findings of the study overall: As was reported, the HLA-A and HLA-B alleles of most subjects were accurately predicted from TCR beta sequences.

The sequence was obtained from a male donor in good health and CMV-seropositive. The specimen sequenced was PBMCs. V gene TRBV7-9 combines with J gene TRBJ1-2; 7 bases fit TRBD1. CDR3 sequence: CASSLNRDSDYTF. The CDR3 DNA sequence: TGTGCCAGCAGCCTCAACCGGGACAGCGACTACACCTTC.